The entry below describes one TCR beta chain. Its antigen remains unidentified. The CDR3 has 13 amino acids. Per the germline V gene, CDR1 is SSHAT and CDR2 is FNYEAQ (reference sequence). Trimming removed 4 bases at V and 1 base at J, with 7 bases between. The immunoSEQ assay was v3.0, run at survey level. Some clones are missing from TCRdb's copy, which holds only in-frame ones; the method was immunoSEQ multiplex PCR. The data contain roughly 21,000 clones, around 83% of them singletons. The sample originates from a study of long-term antiretroviral therapy in people with HIV. Notes on the study in general: Repertoires from HIV showed CDR3 length ranges narrower than those of controls.

From each donor, at least one pre-ART PBMC sample and at least two post-ART PBMC samples were obtained. Here the sequenced sample was unsorted PBMCs, taken 0.2 years after starting antiretroviral therapy. The origin of this receptor is a young woman with HIV. The chain employs TRBV7-7 and TRBJ1-1; perhaps TRBD1 as D (5 bases). This CDR3 is CASSSQENTEAFF. The CDR3 nucleotides are TGTGCCAGCAGCTCACAGGAGAACACTGAAGCTTTCTTT.